The rows below give T cell receptor beta chains drawn from one sample of a study of T cell responses to AZD1222 COVID-19 vaccine. Sequenced by immunoSEQ multiplex PCR; TCRdb stores in-frame clones only, minus some. The table shows about 160,000 clones, with roughly 94% occurring only once. Source: peripheral blood, taken on day 0 of AZD1222 vaccination. The receptors were gathered from an adult in good health. CDR3s include the opening cysteine and the closing phenylalanine or tryptophan. The order of the fields is D gene, J gene, clone size, CDR3 length, V gene, CDR3 protein, CDR3 DNA. The D gene is left open where the match is weak. Expanded clones get a size class; other rows say once, few or many, or leave the size out.

>.|TRBJ2-2|few|15|TRBV7-7
CASSLDQGNTGELFF
TGTGCCAGCAGCCTTGACCAGGGGAACACCGGGGAGCTGTTTTTT
>.|TRBJ2-1|few|16|TRBV6-4
CASSDGRTRSYNEQFF
TGTGCCAGCAGTGACGGGCGGACTCGCTCCTACAATGAGCAGTTCTTC
>.|TRBJ1-2|.|13|TRBV19
CASSTRPNYGYTF
TGTGCCAGTAGTACCCGCCCTAACTATGGCTACACCTTC
>.|TRBJ1-1|.|16|TRBV5-1
CASSKVLRGGNTEAFF
TGCGCCAGCAGCAAGGTTCTGAGGGGCGGGAACACTGAAGCTTTCTTT
>TRBD1|TRBJ1-2|.|16|TRBV5-5
CASSFRTGPRGYGYTF
TGTGCCAGCAGCTTCCGGACAGGCCCCCGAGGCTATGGCTACACCTTC
>TRBD2|TRBJ2-1|.|19|TRBV5-6
CASSDPTSGSLLIGNEQFF
TGTGCCAGCAGCGATCCGACTAGCGGGAGCCTTTTAATCGGCAATGAGCAGTTCTTC
>.|TRBJ1-5|.|13|TRBV30
CAWGRFGNQPQHF
TGTGCCTGGGGTCGTTTTGGGAATCAGCCCCAGCATTTT
>TRBD1|TRBJ1-2|.|13|TRBV12-5
CASGRTGGYGYTF
TGTGCTAGTGGACGGACAGGGGGCTATGGCTACACCTTC
>.|TRBJ1-5|.|18|TRBV5-8
CASSFNEGNYYSNQPQHF
TGTGCCAGCAGCTTCAACGAGGGTAACTATTATAGCAATCAGCCCCAGCATTTT
>.|TRBJ2-1|.|12|TRBV19
CASSIFSGEQFF
TGTGCCAGTAGTATTTTTTCTGGTGAGCAGTTCTTC
>TRBD2|TRBJ2-1|.|16|TRBV28
CASSSTGGRVTPGQFF
TGTGCCAGCAGTTCAACGGGGGGTAGGGTAACCCCCGGGCAGTTCTTC
>.|TRBJ1-2|.|13|TRBV5-4
CASSFGLAHGYTF
TGTGCCAGCAGCTTCGGACTTGCCCATGGCTACACCTTC
>.|TRBJ2-2|.|14|TRBV18
CASSPPPDTGELFF
TGTGCCAGCTCACCACCTCCAGACACCGGGGAGCTGTTTTTT
>.|TRBJ2-3|.|16|TRBV7-2
CASSLWASLSTDTQYF
TGTGCCAGCAGCTTATGGGCTAGCCTTAGCACAGATACGCAGTATTTT
>.|TRBJ1-4|.|15|TRBV18
CASSPNTGLNEKLFF
TGTGCCAGCTCACCAAATACAGGCCTAAATGAAAAACTGTTTTTT
>.|TRBJ1-4|.|16|TRBV4-1
CASSHPGTRLNEKLFF
TGCGCCAGCAGCCATCCCGGGACCCGGCTTAATGAAAAACTGTTTTTT
>.|TRBJ1-4|.|14|TRBV25-1
CASSDSGGWEKLFF
TGTGCCAGCAGTGATTCGGGGGGTTGGGAAAAACTGTTTTTT
>.|TRBJ1-2|once|14|TRBV18
CASSPLKGNYGYTF
TGTGCCAGCTCACCATTGAAGGGGAACTATGGCTACACCTTC
>.|TRBJ1-1|.|14|TRBV5-1
CASSLVPGSTEAFF
TGCGCCAGCAGCTTGGTTCCGGGTAGCACTGAAGCTTTCTTT
>.|TRBJ1-5|once|14|TRBV7-8
CASSLAGVRQPQHF
TGTGCCAGCAGCTTAGCGGGGGTGAGACAGCCCCAGCATTTT
>TRBD1|TRBJ2-5|.|16|TRBV20-1
CSASSGRGQVKETQYF
TGCAGTGCTAGTAGCGGCCGGGGACAGGTAAAAGAGACCCAGTACTTC
>.|TRBJ1-2|.|15|TRBV5-1
CASSPLRDGNYGYTF
TGCGCCAGCAGCCCACTAAGGGACGGTAACTATGGCTACACCTTC
>TRBD1|TRBJ2-5|.|16|TRBV7-2
CASSLDRQGAGETQYF
TGTGCCAGCAGCTTAGATAGACAGGGGGCTGGAGAGACCCAGTACTTC
>TRBD1|TRBJ1-6|.|15|TRBV7-9
CASSEGQADNSPLHF
TGTGCCAGCAGCGAGGGACAGGCTGACAATTCACCCCTCCACTTT
>TRBD2|TRBJ2-1|.|15|TRBV7-9
CASNDLRDYYNEQFF
TGTGCCAGCAACGACCTCCGGGACTACTACAATGAGCAGTTCTTC
>TRBD2|TRBJ2-3|.|18|TRBV4-2
CASERGVAAGGNTDTQYF
TGTGCCAGCGAAAGAGGGGTTGCGGCGGGGGGGAACACAGATACGCAGTATTTT
>.|TRBJ1-2|few|12|TRBV6-5
CASSLDLSGYTF
TGTGCCAGCAGCCTCGACCTGTCGGGCTACACCTTC
>.|TRBJ1-2|.|12|TRBV14
CASSREVYGYTF
TGTGCCAGCAGCCGGGAAGTCTATGGCTACACCTTC
>TRBD2|TRBJ2-5|.|15|TRBV19
CASSIGGGVGETQYF
TGTGCCAGTAGTATCGGCGGGGGGGTTGGAGAGACCCAGTACTTC
>.|TRBJ1-5|.|14|TRBV2
CASSPSGQNQPQHF
TGTGCCAGCAGCCCCTCGGGGCAAAATCAGCCCCAGCATTTT
>TRBD1|TRBJ1-1|.|16|TRBV25-1
CASSDGDRGRNTEAFF
TGTGCCAGCAGTGATGGGGACAGGGGGCGAAACACTGAAGCTTTCTTT
>.|TRBJ1-1|.|12|TRBV12-3/TRBV12-4
CASSLYNTEAFF
TGTGCCAGCAGTCTGTATAACACTGAAGCTTTCTTT
>TRBD2|TRBJ2-1|.|17|TRBV2
CASQFMPGLEAGDEQFF
TGTGCCAGCCAATTCATGCCGGGACTAGAAGCTGGGGATGAGCAGTTCTTC
>.|TRBJ2-1|.|13|TRBV2
CASRTTGRGEQFF
TGTGCCAGCAGGACGACCGGAAGAGGTGAGCAGTTCTTC
>TRBD1|TRBJ1-2|.|14|TRBV13
CASSSGQGIYGYTF
TGTGCCAGCAGCTCCGGACAGGGGATCTATGGCTACACCTTC
>.|TRBJ1-5|.|13|TRBV19
CASQGVSGQPQHF
TGTGCCAGCCAAGGGGTGAGCGGGCAGCCCCAGCATTTT
>.|TRBJ2-5|.|16|TRBV28
CASSSAEGGKWETQYF
TGTGCCAGCAGTTCCGCGGAAGGGGGGAAGTGGGAGACCCAGTACTTC
>.|TRBJ2-5|.|15|TRBV9
CASSVGRTAAETQYF
TGTGCCAGCAGCGTAGGACGGACTGCGGCGGAGACCCAGTACTTC
>.|TRBJ1-2|.|16|TRBV28
CASSSPGAPVGYGYTF
TGTGCCAGCAGTTCGCCGGGAGCCCCTGTGGGCTATGGCTACACCTTC
>TRBD1|TRBJ2-1|.|15|TRBV5-1
CASSPGQGPYNEQFF
TGCGCCAGCAGCCCCGGACAGGGCCCCTACAATGAGCAGTTCTTC
>.|TRBJ1-4|.|15|TRBV5-1
CASSFTGQINEKLFF
TGCGCCAGCAGTTTCACTGGACAGATAAATGAAAAACTGTTTTTT
>TRBD1|TRBJ2-1|.|13|TRBV7-3
CASSLTGAEEQFF
TGTGCCAGCAGCCTAACAGGGGCAGAGGAGCAGTTCTTC
>.|TRBJ1-5|.|13|TRBV30
CAWTTGFSQPQHF
TGTGCCTGGACCACAGGGTTTAGTCAGCCCCAGCATTTT
>.|TRBJ1-2|.|13|TRBV5-1
CASRIGADYGYTF
TGCGCCAGCAGGATCGGGGCGGACTATGGCTACACCTTC
>.|TRBJ2-2|.|15|TRBV2
CASSDRPSWTGELFF
TGTGCCAGCAGTGATCGTCCTAGTTGGACCGGGGAGCTGTTTTTT
>TRBD1|TRBJ2-2|.|13|TRBV12-3/TRBV12-4
CASRRDRAGELFF
TGTGCCAGCAGACGGGACAGGGCCGGGGAGCTGTTTTTT
>TRBD2|TRBJ2-1|.|14|TRBV5-1
CASSWGLGGDEQFF
TGCGCCAGCAGCTGGGGACTAGGAGGAGATGAGCAGTTCTTC
>TRBD2|TRBJ2-1|.|16|TRBV18
CASSPGTSGSPSEQFF
TGTGCCAGCTCACCGGGGACTAGCGGGTCTCCCAGTGAGCAGTTCTTC
>TRBD1|TRBJ1-2|few|14|TRBV25-1
CASSENRGRDGYTF
TGTGCCAGCAGTGAAAACAGGGGGCGAGATGGCTACACCTTC